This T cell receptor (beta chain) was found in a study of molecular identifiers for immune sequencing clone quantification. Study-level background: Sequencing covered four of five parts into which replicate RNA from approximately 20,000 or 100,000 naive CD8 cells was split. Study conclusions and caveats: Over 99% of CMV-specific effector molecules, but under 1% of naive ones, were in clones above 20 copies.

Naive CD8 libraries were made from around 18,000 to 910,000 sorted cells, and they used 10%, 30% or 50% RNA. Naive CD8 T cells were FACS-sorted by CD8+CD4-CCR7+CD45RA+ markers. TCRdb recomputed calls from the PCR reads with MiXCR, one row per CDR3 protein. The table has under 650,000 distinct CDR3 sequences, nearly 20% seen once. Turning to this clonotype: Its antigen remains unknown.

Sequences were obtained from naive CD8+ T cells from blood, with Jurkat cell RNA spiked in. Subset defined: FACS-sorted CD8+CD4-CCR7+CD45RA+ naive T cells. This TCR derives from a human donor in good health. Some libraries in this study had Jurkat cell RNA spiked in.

The CDR3 DNA is TGTGCCAGCGCCGCACAGGCCCTTTCCTACGAGCAGTACTTC. Encoded protein: CASAAQALSYEQYF. The chain recombines TRBV27 with TRBJ2-7; D is perhaps TRBD1 (5 bases). The germline V gene encodes CDR1 MNHEY and CDR2 SMNVEV (reference sequence). There are 14 residues in the CDR3. V was clipped by 8 bases and J by 1 base, with 15 bases between them.